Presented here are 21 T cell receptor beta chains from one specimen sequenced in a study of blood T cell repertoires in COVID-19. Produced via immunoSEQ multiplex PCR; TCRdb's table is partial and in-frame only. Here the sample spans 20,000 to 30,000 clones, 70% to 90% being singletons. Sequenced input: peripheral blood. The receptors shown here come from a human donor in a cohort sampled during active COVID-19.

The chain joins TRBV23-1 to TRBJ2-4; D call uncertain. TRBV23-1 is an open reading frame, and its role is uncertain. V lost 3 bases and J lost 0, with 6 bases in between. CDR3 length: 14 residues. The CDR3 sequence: CASSHLLAKNIQYF. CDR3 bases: TGCGCCAGCAGTCATCTTTTAGCCAAAAACATTCAGTACTTC.

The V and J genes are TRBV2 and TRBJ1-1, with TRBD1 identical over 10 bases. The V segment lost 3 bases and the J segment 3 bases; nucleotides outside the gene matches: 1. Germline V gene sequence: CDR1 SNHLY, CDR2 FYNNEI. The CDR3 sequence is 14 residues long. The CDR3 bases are TGTGCCAGCAGTGAGGGGACAGGGGACACTGAAGCTTTCTTT. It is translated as CASSEGTGDTEAFF. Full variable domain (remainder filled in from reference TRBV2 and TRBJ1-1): EPEVTQTPSHQVTQMGQEVILRCVPISNHLYFYWYRQILGQKVEFLVSFYNNEISEKSEIFDDQFSVERPDGSNFTLKIRSTKLEDSAMYFCASSEGTGDTEAFFGQGTRLTVV.

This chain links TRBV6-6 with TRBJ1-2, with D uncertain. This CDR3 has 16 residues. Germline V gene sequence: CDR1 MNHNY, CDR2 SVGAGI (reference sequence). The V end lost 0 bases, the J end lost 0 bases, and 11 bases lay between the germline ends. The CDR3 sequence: CASSYSQLGTNYGYTF. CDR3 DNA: TGTGCCAGCAGTTACTCACAGTTAGGTACTAACTATGGCTACACCTTC.

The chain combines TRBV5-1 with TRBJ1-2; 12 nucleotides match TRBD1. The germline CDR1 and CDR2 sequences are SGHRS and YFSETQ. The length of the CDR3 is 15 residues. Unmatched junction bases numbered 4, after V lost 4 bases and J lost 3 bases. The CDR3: CASSTGTGGHYGYTF. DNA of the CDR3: TGCGCCAGCAGCACGGGGACAGGGGGCCACTATGGCTACACCTTC.

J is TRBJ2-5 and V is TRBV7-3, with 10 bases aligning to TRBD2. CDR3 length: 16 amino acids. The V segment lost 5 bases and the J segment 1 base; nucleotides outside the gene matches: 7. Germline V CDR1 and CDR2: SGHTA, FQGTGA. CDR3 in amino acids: CASSPERGGLQETQYF. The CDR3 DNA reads TGTGCCAGCAGCCCAGAGCGGGGGGGCCTCCAAGAGACCCAGTACTTC.

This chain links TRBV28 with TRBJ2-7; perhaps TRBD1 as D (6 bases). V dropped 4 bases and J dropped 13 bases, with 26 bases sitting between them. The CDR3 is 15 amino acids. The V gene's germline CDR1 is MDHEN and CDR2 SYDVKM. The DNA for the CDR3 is TGTGCCAGCAGTTCCGGGGAGACAGGTGGAAACGCGGATTACTTC. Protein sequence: CASSSGETGGNADYF.

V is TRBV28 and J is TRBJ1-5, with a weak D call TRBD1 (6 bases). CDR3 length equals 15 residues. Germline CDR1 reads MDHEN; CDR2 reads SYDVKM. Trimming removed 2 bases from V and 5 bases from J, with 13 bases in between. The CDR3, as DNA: TGTGCCAGCAGTTTAAGGGGGAGGGCCGATCAGCCCCAGCATTTT. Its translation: CASSLRGRADQPQHF.

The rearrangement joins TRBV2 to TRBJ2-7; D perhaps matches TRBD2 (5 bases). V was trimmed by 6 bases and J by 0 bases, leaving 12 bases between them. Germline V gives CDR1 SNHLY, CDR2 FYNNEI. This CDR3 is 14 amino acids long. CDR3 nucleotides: TGTGCCAGCAGACAACTTGGACTCTCCTACGAGCAGTACTTC. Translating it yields CASRQLGLSYEQYF. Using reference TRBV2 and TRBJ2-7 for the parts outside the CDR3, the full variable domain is EPEVTQTPSHQVTQMGQEVILRCVPISNHLYFYWYRQILGQKVEFLVSFYNNEISEKSEIFDDQFSVERPDGSNFTLKIRSTKLEDSAMYFCASRQLGLSYEQYFGPGTRLTVT.

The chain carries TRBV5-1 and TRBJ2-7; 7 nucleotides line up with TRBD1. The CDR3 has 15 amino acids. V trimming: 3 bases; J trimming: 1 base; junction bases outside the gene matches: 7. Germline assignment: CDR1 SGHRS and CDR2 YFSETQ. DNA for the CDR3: TGCGCCAGCAGCTCCAACCGGGACAGTTCCTACGAGCAGTACTTC. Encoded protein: CASSSNRDSSYEQYF.

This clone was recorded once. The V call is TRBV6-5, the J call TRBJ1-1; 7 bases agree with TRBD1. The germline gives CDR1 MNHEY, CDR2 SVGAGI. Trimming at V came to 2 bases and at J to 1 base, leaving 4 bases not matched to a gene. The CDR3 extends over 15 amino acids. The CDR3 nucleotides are TGTGCCAGCAGTTACGCCGGGACAGCGAACACTGAAGCTTTCTTT. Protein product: CASSYAGTANTEAFF.

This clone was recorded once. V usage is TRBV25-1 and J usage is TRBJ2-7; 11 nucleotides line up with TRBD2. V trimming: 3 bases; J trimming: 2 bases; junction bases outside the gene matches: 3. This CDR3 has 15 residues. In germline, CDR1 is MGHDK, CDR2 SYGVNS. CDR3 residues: CASSELAGGTYEQYF. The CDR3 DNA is TGTGCCAGCAGTGAGTTAGCGGGGGGGACCTACGAGCAGTACTTC.

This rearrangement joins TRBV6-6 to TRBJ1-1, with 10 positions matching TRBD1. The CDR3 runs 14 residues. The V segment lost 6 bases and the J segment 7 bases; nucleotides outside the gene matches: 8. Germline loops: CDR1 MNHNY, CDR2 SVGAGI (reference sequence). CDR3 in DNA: TGTGCCAGCAGCGGGGGACAGGGGATCCATGAAGCTTTCTTT. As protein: CASSGGQGIHEAFF.

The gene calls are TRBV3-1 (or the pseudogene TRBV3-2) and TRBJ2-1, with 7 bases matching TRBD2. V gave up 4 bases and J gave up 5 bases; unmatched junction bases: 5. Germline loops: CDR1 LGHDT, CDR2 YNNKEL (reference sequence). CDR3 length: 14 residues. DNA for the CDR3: TGTGCCAGCAGCCGGCGACTAGCAGACAATGAGCAGTTCTTC. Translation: CASSRRLADNEQFF.

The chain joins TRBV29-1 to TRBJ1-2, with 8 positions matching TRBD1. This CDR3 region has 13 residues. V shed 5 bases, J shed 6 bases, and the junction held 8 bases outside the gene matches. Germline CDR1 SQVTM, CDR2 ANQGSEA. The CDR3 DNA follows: TGCAGCGTTCCGGGACAGGCTGTACATGGCTACACCTTC. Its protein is CSVPGQAVHGYTF.

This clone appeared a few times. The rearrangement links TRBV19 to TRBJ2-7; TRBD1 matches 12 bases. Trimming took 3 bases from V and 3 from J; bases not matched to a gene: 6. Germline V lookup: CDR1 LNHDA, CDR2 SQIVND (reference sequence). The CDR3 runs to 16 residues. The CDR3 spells CASSIQGTGGLYEQYF. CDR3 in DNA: TGTGCCAGTAGTATTCAGGGGACAGGGGGCCTCTACGAGCAGTACTTC.

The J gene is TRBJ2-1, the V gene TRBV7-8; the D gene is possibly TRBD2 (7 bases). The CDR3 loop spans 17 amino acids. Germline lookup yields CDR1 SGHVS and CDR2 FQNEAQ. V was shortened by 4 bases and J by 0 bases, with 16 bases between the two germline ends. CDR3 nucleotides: TGTGCCAGCAGCTCCGATTCGGGGGGCAGCTCCTACAATGAGCAGTTCTTC. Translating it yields CASSSDSGGSSYNEQFF.

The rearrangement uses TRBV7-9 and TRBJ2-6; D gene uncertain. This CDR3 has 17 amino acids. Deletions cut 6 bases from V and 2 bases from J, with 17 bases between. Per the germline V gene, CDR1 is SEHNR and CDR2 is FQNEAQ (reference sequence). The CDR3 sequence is CASSNPSRHPGANVLTF. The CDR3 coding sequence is TGTGCCAGCAGTAACCCGAGTCGCCACCCTGGGGCCAACGTCCTGACTTTC.

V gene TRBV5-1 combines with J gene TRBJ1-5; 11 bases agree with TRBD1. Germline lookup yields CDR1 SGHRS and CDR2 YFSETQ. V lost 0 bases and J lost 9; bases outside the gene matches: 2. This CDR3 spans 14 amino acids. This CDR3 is CASSLGDRGTPQHF. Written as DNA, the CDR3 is TGCGCCAGCAGCTTGGGGGACAGGGGGACGCCCCAGCATTTT. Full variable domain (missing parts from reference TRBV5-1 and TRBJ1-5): KAGVTQTPRYLIKTRGQQVTLSCSPISGHRSVSWYQQTPGQGLQFLFEYFSETQRNKGNFPGRFSGRQFSNSRSEMNVSTLELGDSALYLCASSLGDRGTPQHFGDGTRLSIL.

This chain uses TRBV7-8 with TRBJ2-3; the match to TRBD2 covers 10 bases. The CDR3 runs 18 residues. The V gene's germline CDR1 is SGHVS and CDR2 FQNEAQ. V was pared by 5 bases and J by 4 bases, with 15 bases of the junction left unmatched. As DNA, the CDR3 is TGTGCCAGCAGCCCACAGGGTGGAGCGGGAGGGCCCGCAGATACGCAGTATTTT. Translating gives CASSPQGGAGGPADTQYF.

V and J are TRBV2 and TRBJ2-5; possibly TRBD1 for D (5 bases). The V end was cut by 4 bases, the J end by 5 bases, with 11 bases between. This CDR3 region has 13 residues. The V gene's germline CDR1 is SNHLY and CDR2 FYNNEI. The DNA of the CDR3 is TGTGCCAGCAGTGTTAGGGGCGCTGAGACCCAGTACTTC. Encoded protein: CASSVRGAETQYF.

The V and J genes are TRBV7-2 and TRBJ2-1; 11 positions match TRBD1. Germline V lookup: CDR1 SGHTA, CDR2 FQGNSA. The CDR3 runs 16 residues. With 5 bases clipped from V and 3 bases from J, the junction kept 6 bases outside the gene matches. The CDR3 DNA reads TGTGCCAGCAGCAGATGGGGGACAGGGGGCTACAATGAGCAGTTCTTC. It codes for CASSRWGTGGYNEQFF. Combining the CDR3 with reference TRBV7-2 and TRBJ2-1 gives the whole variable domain GAGVSQSPSNKVTEKGKDVELRCDPISGHTALYWYRQSLGQGLEFLIYFQGNSAPDKSGLPSDRFSAERTGGSVSTLTIQRTQQEDSAVYLCASSRWGTGGYNEQFFGPGTRLTVL.